This T cell receptor (beta chain) stems from a study of cytomegalovirus exposure and HLA in healthy donors. With 60 Vbeta and 13 Jbeta primers, the PCR was carried out. Here immunoSEQ multiplex PCR was the method, and the copy in TCRdb shows in-frame clones only, minus some. The table lists 100,000 or so clones, about 75% of them singletons. This clone was seen more than once but under ten times. Sequencing used PBMCs. This receptor was identified in a woman between 18 and 29 years old in good health and CMV-seropositive.

In nucleotides, the CDR3 is TGTGCCAGTACCCCTAGTCGGGGACAGGGTGGTTACGAGCAGTACTTC. Translating it yields CASTPSRGQGGYEQYF. The J gene is TRBJ2-7, the V gene TRBV18, with 9 bases lining up with TRBD1. The CDR3 has 16 amino acids. V trimming: 9 bases; J trimming: 4 bases; junction bases outside the gene matches: 16. In germline, CDR1 is KGHSH, CDR2 LQKENI.